A single T cell receptor (beta chain) is shown here with its context. As yet, its antigen is unknown. These data originate in a study of cytomegalovirus exposure and HLA in healthy donors. Across the whole study: From about 180 million T cells, an earlier analysis saw roughly 110 million unique TCR beta sequences. Whole-study results and caveats: Earlier findings revealed that most TCR beta V segments proved productive either about 90% or about 30% of the time.

Primers: 60 Vbeta forward and 13 Jbeta reverse. Clones were read by immunoSEQ multiplex PCR, and TCRdb kept only the in-frame ones, dropping some. Of approximately 130,000 clones listed, about 80% were seen once; the top ten hold under 2%. Donors consisted of healthy bone marrow donors. Trimming left V 5 bases short and J 11 bases short, with 15 bases between. In germline, CDR1 is MNHEY, CDR2 SVGAGI. CDR3 length: 12 amino acids. The V call is TRBV6-5, the J call TRBJ1-1; tentatively, D is TRBD1 (6 bases). The receptor comes from a man aged 18-30 years in good health and CMV-seronegative. The sample was PBMCs. Here the CDR3 reads CASSRTGMYAFF. The CDR3 bases are TGTGCCAGCAGTCGTACAGGGATGTACGCTTTCTTT.